This T cell receptor (beta chain) was sequenced during a study of blood T cell repertoires in COVID-19. Original data processing: By means of reference gene primer amplification, nucleated cell counts were estimated. Method: immunoSEQ multiplex PCR; TCRdb's copy keeps in-frame clones and lacks some. V, J and clone size are those of that table, while D and trimming were read from the DNA. The sample yields some 350,000 clones, more than 85% seen once. The CDR3 contains 11 residues. With 7 bases removed from V and 4 bases from J, the gap between germline ends came to 5 bases. Germline V CDR1 and CDR2: MDHEN, SYDVKM.

The sample consisted of peripheral blood. The origin of this receptor is a human donor in a cohort sampled during active COVID-19. The gene calls are TRBV28 and TRBJ2-1, with no clear D. The CDR3 sequence is CASNNYNEQFF. Written as DNA, the CDR3 is TGTGCCAGCAATAATTACAATGAGCAGTTCTTC.